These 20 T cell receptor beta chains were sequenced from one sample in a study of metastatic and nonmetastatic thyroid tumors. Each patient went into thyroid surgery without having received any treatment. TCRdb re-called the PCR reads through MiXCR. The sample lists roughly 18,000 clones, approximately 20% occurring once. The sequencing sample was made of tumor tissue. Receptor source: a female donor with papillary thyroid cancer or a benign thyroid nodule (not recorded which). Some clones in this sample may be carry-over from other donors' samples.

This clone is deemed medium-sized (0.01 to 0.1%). The CDR3 sequence is CASSRTSGRQTQYF. The DNA of the CDR3 is TGTGCCAGCAGCCGGACTAGCGGGAGACAGACCCAGTACTTC. This chain joins TRBV5-5 and TRBJ2-5, with 13 bases matching TRBD2. Trimming at V came to 4 bases and at J to 6 bases, leaving 3 bases not matched to a gene. In germline, CDR1 is SGHKS, CDR2 YYEKEE (reference sequence). CDR3 length: 14 amino acids.

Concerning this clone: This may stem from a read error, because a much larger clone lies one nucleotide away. The chain's CDR3 is CASSFRCNEQFF. Here the CDR3 DNA reads TGTGCCAGCAGCTTCCGGTGCAATGAGCAGTTCTTC. The V and J genes are TRBV5-4 and TRBJ2-1; D is ambiguous. The CDR3 extends over 12 amino acids. Germline CDR1 reads SGHNT; CDR2 reads YYREEE (reference sequence). V was clipped by 2 bases and J by 6 bases, with 6 bases between them.

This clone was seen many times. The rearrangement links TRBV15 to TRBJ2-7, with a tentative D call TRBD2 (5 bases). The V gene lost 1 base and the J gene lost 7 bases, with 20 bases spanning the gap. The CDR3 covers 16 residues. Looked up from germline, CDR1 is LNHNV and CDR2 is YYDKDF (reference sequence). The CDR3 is CATSRAAEGIRGEQYF. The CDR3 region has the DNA TGTGCCACCAGCAGAGCGGCAGAGGGTATTAGAGGGGAGCAGTACTTC.

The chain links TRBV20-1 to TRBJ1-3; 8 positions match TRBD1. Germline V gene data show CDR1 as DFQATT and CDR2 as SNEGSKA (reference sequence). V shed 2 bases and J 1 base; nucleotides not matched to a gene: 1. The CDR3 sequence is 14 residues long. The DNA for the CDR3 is TGCAGTGCTAGAAGACAGGGGTCTGGAAACACCATATATTTT. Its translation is CSARRQGSGNTIYF.

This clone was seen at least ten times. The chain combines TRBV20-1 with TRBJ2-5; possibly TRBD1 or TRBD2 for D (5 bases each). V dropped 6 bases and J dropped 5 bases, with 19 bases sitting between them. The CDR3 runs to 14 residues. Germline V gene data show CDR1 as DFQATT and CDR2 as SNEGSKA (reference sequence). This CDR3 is CSARSPGGLETQYF. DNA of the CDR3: TGCAGTGCGCGATCACCTGGGGGTCTTGAGACCCAGTACTTC.

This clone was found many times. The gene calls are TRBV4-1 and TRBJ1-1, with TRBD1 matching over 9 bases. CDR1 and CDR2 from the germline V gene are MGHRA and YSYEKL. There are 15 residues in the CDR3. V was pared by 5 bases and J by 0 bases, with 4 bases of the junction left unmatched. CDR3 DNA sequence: TGCGCCAGCAGCAAGACAGGGGGAATGAACACTGAAGCTTTCTTT. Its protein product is CASSKTGGMNTEAFF.

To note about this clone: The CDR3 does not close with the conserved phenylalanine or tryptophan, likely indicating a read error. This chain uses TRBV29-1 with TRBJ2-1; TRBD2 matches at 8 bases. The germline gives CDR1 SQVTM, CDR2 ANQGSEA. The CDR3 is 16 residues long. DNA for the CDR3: TGCAGCTTTGATGGTCTAGCGGGCGTCTCCTACAATGAGCAGTTCCTC. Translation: CSFDGLAGVSYNEQFL.

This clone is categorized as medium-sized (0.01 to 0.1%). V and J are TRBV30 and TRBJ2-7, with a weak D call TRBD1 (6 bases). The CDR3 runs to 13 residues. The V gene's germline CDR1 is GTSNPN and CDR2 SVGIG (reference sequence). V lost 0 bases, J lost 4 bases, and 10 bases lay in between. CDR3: CAWSVTGWYEQYF. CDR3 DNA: TGTGCCTGGAGTGTAACAGGGTGGTACGAGCAGTACTTC.

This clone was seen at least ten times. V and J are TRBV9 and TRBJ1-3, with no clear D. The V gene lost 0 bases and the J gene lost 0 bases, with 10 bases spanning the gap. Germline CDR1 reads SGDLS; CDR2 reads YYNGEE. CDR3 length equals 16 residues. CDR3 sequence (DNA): TGTGCCAGCAGCGTAGAGGCCATTGACTCTGGAAACACCATATATTTT. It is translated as CASSVEAIDSGNTIYF.

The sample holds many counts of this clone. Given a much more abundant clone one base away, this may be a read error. Here the CDR3 reads CASVPRGRYGHTF. DNA for the CDR3: TGTGCCAGCGTCCCCAGGGGGCGCTATGGCCACACCTTC. This chain links TRBV28 with TRBJ1-2, with TRBD1 matching 8 bases. CDR1 and CDR2 from the germline V gene are MDHEN and SYDVKM. The CDR3 is 13 residues long.

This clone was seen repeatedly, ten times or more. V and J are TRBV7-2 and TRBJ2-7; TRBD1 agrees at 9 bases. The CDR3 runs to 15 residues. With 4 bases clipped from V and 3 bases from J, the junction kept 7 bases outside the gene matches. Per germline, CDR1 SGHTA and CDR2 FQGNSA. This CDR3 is CASSSTAGQGYEQYF. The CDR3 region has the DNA TGTGCCAGCAGCTCCACAGCGGGACAGGGCTACGAGCAGTACTTC.

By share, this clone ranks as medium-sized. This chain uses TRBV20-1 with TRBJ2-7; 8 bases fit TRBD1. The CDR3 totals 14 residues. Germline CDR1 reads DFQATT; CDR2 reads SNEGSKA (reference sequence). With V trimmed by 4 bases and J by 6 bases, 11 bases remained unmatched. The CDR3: CSAKSDRGNGEQYF. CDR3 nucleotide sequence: TGCAGTGCTAAAAGCGACAGGGGAAATGGCGAGCAGTACTTC.

CDR3 in amino acids: CASSVEGHCGETKYF. The DNA for the CDR3 is TGCGCCAGCTCCGTCGAGGGCCATTGCGGGGAGACAAAGTACTTC. V usage is TRBV4-1 and J usage is TRBJ2-5; the D gene is possibly TRBD2 (6 bases). The CDR3 loop spans 15 amino acids. Trimming shortened V by 8 bases and J by 12 bases, and 28 bases separated the two germline ends. Looked up from germline, CDR1 is MGHRA and CDR2 is YSYEKL.

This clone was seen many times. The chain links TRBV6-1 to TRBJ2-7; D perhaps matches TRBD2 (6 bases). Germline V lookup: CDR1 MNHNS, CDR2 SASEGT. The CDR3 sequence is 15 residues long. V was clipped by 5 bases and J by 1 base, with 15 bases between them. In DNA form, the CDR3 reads TGTGCCAGCAGTCCCCGAGTGGGGGGATCCTACGAGCAGTACTTC. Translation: CASSPRVGGSYEQYF.

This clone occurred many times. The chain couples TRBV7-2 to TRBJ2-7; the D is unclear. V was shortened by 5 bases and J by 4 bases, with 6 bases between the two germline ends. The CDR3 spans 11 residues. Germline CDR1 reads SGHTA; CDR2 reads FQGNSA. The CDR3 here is CASSARYEQYF. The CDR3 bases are TGTGCCAGCAGCGCGCGTTACGAGCAGTACTTC. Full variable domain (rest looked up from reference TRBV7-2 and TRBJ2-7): GAGVSQSPSNKVTEKGKDVELRCDPISGHTALYWYRQSLGQGLEFLIYFQGNSAPDKSGLPSDRFSAERTGGSVSTLTIQRTQQEDSAVYLCASSARYEQYFGPGTRLTVT.

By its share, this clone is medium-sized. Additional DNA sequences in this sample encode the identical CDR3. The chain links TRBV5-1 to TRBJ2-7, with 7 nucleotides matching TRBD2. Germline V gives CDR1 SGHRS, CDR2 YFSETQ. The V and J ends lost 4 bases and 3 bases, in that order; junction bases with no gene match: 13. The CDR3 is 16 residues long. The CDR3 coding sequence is TGCGCCAGCAGCCTGGGTCCAGGACTAGGAGTCTACGAGCAGTACTTC. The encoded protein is CASSLGPGLGVYEQYF.

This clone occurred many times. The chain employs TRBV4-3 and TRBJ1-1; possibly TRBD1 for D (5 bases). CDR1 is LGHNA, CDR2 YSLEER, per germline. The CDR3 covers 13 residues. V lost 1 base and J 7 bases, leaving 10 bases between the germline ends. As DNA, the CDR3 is TGCGCCAGCAGCCAAGGGGGCGCGGGTGAAGCTTTCTTT. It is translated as CASSQGGAGEAFF.

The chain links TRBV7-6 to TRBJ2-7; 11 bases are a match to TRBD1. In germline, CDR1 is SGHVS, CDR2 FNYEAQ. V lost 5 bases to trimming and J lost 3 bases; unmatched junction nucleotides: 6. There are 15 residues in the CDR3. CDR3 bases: TGTGCCAGCAGCACTGGACAGGGGGCCGACTACGAGCAGTACTTC. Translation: CASSTGQGADYEQYF.

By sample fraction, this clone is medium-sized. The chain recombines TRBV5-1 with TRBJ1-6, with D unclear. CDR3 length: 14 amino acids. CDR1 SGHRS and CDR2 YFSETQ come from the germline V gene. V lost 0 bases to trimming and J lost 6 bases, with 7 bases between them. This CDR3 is CASSLGQFNSPLHF. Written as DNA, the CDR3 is TGCGCCAGCAGCTTGGGGCAGTTTAATTCACCCCTCCACTTT.

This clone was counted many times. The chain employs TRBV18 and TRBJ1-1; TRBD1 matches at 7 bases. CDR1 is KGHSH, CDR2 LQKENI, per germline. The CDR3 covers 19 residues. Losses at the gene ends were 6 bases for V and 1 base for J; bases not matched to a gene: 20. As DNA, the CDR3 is TGTGCCAGCTCCGACAGGGAAGAAGGGGGGGCGCCTCGGAACACTGAAGCTTTCTTT. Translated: CASSDREEGGAPRNTEAFF.